This T cell receptor (beta chain) was retrieved from a study of blood T cell repertoires in COVID-19. About the research overall: COVID-19 samples, acute and convalescent, were from the United States, Italy and Spain. Sample material is recorded as cDNA or gDNA derived from T cells, B-cell-depleted T cells, or PBMCs.

Original handling: Cell counts per sample came from amplifying reference gene primers. Libraries were prepared by immunoSEQ multiplex PCR; TCRdb keeps only in-frame clonotypes and omits some of them. V and J calls and clone size are given by that table; D and trimming were obtained from the DNA. The sample records fewer than 25,000 clones, 80% to 95% being singletons. The CDR3 extends over 16 amino acids. CDR1 is SGDLS and CDR2 is YYNGEE in the germline V gene. Trimming removed 3 bases from V and 5 bases from J; junction bases left unmatched: 13. The sequencing input was peripheral blood. V is TRBV9 and J is TRBJ1-2; 7 bases fit TRBD1. This clonotype was sampled from a man aged 70 or older with acute or convalescent COVID-19. CDR3 region: CASSADPGQPIYGYTF. The CDR3 DNA reads TGTGCCAGCAGCGCCGACCCGGGACAGCCTATTTATGGCTACACCTTC.